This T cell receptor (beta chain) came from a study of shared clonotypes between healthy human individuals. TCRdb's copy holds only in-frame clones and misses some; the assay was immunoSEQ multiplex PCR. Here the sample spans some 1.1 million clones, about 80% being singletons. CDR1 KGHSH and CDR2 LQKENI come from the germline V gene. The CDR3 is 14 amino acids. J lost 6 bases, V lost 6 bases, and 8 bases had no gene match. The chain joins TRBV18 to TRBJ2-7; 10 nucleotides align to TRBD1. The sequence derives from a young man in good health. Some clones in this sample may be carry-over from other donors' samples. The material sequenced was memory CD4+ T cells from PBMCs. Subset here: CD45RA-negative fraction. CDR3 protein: CASSPGTGAAEQYF. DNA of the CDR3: TGTGCCAGCTCCCCCGGGACAGGGGCGGCCGAGCAGTACTTC.